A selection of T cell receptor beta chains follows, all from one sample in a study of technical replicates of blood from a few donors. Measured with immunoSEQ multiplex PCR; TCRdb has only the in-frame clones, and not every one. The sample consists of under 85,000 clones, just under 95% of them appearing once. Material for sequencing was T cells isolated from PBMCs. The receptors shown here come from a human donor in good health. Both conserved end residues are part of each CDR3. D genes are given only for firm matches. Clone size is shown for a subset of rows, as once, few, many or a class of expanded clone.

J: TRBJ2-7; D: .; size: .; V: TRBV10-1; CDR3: CASSETRYNYEQYF; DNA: TGCGCCAGCAGTGAGACTAGATACAACTACGAGCAGTACTTC
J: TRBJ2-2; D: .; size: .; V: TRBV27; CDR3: CASRFSRQGGNTGELFF; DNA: TGTGCCAGCAGATTCTCCCGGCAGGGGGGTAACACCGGGGAGCTGTTTTTT
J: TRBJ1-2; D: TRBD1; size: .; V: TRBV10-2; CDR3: CASKTGPDYGYTF; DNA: TGCGCCAGCAAGACAGGGCCAGACTATGGCTACACCTTC
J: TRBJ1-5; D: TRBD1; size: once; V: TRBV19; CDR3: CASSDRVDQPQHF; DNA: TGTGCCAGCAGCGACAGGGTGGATCAGCCCCAGCATTTT
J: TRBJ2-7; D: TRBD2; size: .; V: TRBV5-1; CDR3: CASSGTGTISYEQYF; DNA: TGCGCCAGCAGCGGAACCGGGACTATCTCCTACGAGCAGTACTTC
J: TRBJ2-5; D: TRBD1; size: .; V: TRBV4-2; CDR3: CASSQGQGAETQYF; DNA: TGTGCCAGCAGCCAAGGACAGGGAGCAGAGACCCAGTACTTC
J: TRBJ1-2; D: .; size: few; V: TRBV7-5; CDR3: CVRSPQQGWNYGYTF; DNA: TGTGTCAGAAGCCCCCAGCAGGGGTGGAACTATGGCTACACCTTC
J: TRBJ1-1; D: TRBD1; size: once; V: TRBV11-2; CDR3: CASSQTGVTEAFF; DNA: TGTGCCAGCAGCCAGACAGGGGTTACTGAAGCTTTCTTT
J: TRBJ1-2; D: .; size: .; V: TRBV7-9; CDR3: CASSLVGASGVYGYTF; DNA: TGTGCCAGCAGCTTAGTAGGAGCTTCCGGAGTGTACGGCTACACCTTC
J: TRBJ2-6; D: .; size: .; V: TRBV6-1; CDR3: CASSEGQAGVLTF; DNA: TGTGCCAGCAGTGAGGGCCAGGCCGGCGTCCTGACTTTC
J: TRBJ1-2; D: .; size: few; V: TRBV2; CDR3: CASTDTGYGYTF; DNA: TGTGCCAGCACCGACACTGGCTATGGCTACACCTTC
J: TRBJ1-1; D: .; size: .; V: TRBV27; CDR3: CASSFSGSTEAFF; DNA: TGTGCCAGCAGTTTCTCGGGTAGTACTGAAGCTTTCTTT
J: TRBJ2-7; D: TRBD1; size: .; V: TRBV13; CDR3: CASSLRGLYSSYEQYF; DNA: TGTGCCAGCAGCTTGAGGGGGCTCTATTCCTCCTACGAGCAGTACTTC
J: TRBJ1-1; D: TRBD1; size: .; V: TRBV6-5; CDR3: CASSYTGDSLNTEAFF; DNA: TGTGCCAGCAGTTACACGGGGGACAGCCTGAACACTGAAGCTTTCTTT
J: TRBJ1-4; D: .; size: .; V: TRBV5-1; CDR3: CASSWTGVANEKLFF; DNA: TGCGCCAGCAGCTGGACCGGGGTTGCTAATGAAAAACTGTTTTTT
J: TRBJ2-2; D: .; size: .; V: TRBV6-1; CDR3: CASRLLTAGTGELFF; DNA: TGTGCCAGCAGACTTCTGACAGCCGGCACCGGGGAGCTGTTTTTT
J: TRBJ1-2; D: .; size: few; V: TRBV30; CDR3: CASLQGGYTF; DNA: TGTGCCTCCTTACAGGGTGGCTACACCTTC
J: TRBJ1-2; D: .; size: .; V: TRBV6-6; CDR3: CAIPWRAGRVYGYTF; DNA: TGTGCCATCCCCTGGCGGGCAGGAAGGGTCTATGGCTACACCTTC
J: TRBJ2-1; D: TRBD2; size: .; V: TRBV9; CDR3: CASSVDGGSSNEQFF; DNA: TGTGCCAGCAGCGTAGATGGCGGGAGTTCCAATGAGCAGTTCTTC
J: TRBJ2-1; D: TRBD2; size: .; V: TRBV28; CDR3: CASSWSGGTYNEQFF; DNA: TGTGCCAGCAGTTGGAGCGGGGGGACCTACAATGAGCAGTTCTTC
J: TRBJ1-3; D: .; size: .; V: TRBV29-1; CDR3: CSASAGESGNTIYF; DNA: TGCAGCGCCTCCGCAGGGGAATCTGGAAACACCATATATTTT
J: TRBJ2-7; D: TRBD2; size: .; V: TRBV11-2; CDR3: CASNVAGGVSYEQYF; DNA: TGTGCCAGCAATGTAGCGGGAGGCGTTTCCTACGAGCAGTACTTC
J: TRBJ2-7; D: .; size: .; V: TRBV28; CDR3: CASSEAGRFYEQYF; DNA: TGTGCCAGCAGCGAGGCGGGACGGTTCTACGAGCAGTACTTC
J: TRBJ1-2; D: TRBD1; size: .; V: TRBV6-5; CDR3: CASSYRGRNDGYTF; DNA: TGTGCCAGCAGCTACAGGGGGCGCAATGATGGCTACACCTTC
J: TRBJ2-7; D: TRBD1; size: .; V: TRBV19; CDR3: CASSIQQGYEQYF; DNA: TGTGCCAGTAGTATACAACAGGGGTACGAGCAGTACTTC
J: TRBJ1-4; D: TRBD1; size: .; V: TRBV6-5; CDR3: CASNMTGAFIKFF; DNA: TGTGCCAGCAACATGACAGGGGCTTTCATTAAGTTTTTT
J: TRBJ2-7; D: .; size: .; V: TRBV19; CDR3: CASSIERVGTYEQYF; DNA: TGTGCCAGTAGTATAGAGAGGGTCGGGACCTACGAGCAGTACTTC
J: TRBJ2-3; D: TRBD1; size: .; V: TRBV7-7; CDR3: CASSPLATGPDTQYF; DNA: TGTGCCAGCAGCCCCCTCGCGACAGGGCCAGATACGCAGTATTTT
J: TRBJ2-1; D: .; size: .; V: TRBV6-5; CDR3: CASSLGGNEQFF; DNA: TGTGCCAGCAGTTTGGGGGGCAATGAGCAGTTCTTC
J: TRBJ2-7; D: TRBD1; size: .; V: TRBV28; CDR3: CASSNPGTALYEQYF; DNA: TGTGCCAGCAGTAATCCCGGGACAGCCCTCTACGAGCAGTACTTC
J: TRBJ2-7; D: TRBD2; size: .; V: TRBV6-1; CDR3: CASSDLFSGSLYEQYF; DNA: TGTGCCAGCAGTGATCTATTTAGCGGGAGTCTCTACGAGCAGTACTTC
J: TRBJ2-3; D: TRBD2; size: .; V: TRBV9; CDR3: CASSITGTRPTDTQYF; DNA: TGTGCCAGCAGCATCACCGGGACTAGGCCCACAGATACGCAGTATTTT